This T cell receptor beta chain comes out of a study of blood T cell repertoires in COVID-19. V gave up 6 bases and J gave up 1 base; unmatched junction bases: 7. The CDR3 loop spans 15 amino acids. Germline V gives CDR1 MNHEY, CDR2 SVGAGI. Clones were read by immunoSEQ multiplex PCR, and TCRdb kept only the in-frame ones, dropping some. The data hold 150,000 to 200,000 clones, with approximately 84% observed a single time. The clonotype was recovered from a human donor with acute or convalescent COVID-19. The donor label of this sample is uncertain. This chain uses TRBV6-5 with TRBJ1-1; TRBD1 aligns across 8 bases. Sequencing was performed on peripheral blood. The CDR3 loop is CASRRDRRENTEAFF. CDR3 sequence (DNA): TGTGCCAGCAGACGGGACAGGAGGGAGAACACTGAAGCTTTCTTT.